Here is one TCR beta chain with its context. What it binds is not known. The entry originates in a study of T cell responses to AZD1222 COVID-19 vaccine. Overall study findings and caveats: Rises in breadth and depth of Spike-specific TCRs came after two AZD1222 doses. The number of AZD1222 recipients seropositive at baseline was only 5 to 7. Repertoires in all cases were sampled only once the peak T cell response had passed. Vaccine-associated CD4 TCRs spanned spike, dominant at 160-218 and 743-854.

Clones were read by immunoSEQ multiplex PCR, and TCRdb kept only the in-frame ones, dropping some. The data contain under 200,000 clones, over 85% of them seen just once; the ten biggest clones take up approximately 4%. The germline CDR1 and CDR2 sequences are KGHSH and LQKENI. V was pared by 5 bases and J by 7 bases, with 15 bases between. The CDR3 runs to 14 residues. The input for sequencing was peripheral blood, taken 28 days after the second dose of the MenACWY control vaccine. This clonotype originated in an adult who received the MenACWY meningococcal vaccine as a control. V is TRBV18 and J is TRBJ1-5; D is possibly TRBD1 (6 bases). The CDR3 sequence: CASSIRGAQQPQHF. The CDR3 coding sequence is TGTGCCAGCTCAATTAGGGGGGCGCAACAGCCCCAGCATTTT. Full variable domain (missing parts from reference TRBV18 and TRBJ1-5): NAGVMQNPRHLVRRRGQEARLRCSPMKGHSHVYWYRQLPEEGLKFMVYLQKENIIDESGMPKERFSAEFPKEGPSILRIQQVVRGDSAAYFCASSIRGAQQPQHFGDGTRLSIL.